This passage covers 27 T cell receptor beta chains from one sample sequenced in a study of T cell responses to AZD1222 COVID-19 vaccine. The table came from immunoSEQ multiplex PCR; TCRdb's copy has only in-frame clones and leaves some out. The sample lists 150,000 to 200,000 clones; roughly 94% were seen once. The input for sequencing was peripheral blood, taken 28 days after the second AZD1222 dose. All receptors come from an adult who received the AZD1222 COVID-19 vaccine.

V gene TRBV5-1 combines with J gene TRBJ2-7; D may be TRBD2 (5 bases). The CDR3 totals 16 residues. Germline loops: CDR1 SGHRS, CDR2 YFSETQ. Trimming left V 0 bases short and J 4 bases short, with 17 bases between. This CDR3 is CASSLAVVSRDYEQYF. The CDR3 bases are TGCGCCAGCAGCTTGGCCGTTGTTTCGAGGGATTACGAGCAGTACTTC.

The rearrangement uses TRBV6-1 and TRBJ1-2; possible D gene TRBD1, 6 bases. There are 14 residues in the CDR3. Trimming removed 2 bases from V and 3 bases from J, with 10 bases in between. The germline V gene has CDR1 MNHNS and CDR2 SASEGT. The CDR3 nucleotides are TGTGCCAGCAGTGAACCCCGGACAGACTATGGCTACACCTTC. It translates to CASSEPRTDYGYTF.

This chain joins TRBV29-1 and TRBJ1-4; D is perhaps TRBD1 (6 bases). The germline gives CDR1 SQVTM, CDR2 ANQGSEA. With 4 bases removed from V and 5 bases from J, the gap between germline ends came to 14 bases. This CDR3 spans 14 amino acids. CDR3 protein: CSVGGAGRNEKLFF. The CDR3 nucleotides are TGCAGCGTTGGGGGGGCAGGGAGGAATGAAAAACTGTTTTTT.

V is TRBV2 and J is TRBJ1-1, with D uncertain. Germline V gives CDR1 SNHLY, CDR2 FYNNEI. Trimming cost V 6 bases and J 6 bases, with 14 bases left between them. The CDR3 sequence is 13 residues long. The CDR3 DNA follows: TGTGCCAGCAGCGCGGCCCCGGTGTCTGAAGCTTTCTTT. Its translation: CASSAAPVSEAFF.

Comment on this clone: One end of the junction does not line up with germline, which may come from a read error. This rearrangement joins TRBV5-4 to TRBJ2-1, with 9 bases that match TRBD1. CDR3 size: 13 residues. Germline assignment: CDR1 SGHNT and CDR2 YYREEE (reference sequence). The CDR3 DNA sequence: TGTGTCAGCAGCCAGACAGGGGGGGCTGAGCAGTTCTTC. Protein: CVSSQTGGAEQFF.

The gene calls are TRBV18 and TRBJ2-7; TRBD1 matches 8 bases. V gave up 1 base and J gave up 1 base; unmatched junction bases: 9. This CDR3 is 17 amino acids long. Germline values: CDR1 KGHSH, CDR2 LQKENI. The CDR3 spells CASSPRTSGTGSYEQYF. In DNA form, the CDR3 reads TGTGCCAGCTCACCACGAACGTCCGGGACAGGATCCTACGAGCAGTACTTC. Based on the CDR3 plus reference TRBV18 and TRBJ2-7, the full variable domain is NAGVMQNPRHLVRRRGQEARLRCSPMKGHSHVYWYRQLPEEGLKFMVYLQKENIIDESGMPKERFSAEFPKEGPSILRIQQVVRGDSAAYFCASSPRTSGTGSYEQYFGPGTRLTVT.

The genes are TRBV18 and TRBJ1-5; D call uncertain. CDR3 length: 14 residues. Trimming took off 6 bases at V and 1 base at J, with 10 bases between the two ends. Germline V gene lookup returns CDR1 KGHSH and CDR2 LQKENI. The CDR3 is CASSRENSNQPQHF. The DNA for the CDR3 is TGTGCCAGCTCCCGAGAGAACAGCAATCAGCCCCAGCATTTT.

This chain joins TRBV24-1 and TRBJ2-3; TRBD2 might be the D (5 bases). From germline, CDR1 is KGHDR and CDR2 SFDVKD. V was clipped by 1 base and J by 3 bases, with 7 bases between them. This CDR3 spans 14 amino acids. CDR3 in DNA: TGTGCCACCAGTGATTTCTGGGAGACAGATACGCAGTATTTT. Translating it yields CATSDFWETDTQYF.

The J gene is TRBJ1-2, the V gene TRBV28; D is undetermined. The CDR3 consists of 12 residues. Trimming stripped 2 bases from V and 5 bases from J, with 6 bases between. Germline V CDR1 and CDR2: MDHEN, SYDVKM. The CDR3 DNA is TGTGCCAGCAGTTTACGAGGGTATGGCTACACCTTC. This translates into CASSLRGYGYTF.

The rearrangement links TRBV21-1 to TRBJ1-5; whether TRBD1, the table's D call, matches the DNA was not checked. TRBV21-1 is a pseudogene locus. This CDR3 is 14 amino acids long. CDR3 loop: CAARGTVMNQPQHF. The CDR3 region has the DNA TGTGCCGCGAGGGGGACAGTGATGAATCAGCCCCAGCATTTT.

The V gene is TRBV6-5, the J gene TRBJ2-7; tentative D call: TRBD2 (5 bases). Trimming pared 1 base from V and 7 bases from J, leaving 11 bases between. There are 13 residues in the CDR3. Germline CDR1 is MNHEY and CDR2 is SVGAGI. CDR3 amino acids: CASSYWPSGEQYF. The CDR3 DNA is TGTGCCAGCAGTTACTGGCCTTCGGGGGAGCAGTACTTC.

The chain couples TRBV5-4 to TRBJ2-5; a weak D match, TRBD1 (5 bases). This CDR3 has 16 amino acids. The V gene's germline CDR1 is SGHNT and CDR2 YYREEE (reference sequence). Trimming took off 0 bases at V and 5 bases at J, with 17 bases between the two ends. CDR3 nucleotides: TGTGCCAGCAGCTTGGCCGATGGGGCAGGCCGGGAGACCCAGTACTTC. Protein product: CASSLADGAGRETQYF.

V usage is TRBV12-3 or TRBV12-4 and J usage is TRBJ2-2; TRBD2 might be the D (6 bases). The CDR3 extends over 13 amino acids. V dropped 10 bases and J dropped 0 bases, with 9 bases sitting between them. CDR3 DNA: TGTGCCACCGGACTAACGAACACCGGGGAGCTGTTTTTT. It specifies CATGLTNTGELFF.

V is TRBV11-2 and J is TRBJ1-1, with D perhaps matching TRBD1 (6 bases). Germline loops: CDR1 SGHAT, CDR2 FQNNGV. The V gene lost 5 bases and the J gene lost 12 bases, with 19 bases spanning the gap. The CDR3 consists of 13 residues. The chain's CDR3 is CASSQGQLLVTFF. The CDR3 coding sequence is TGTGCCAGCAGCCAAGGACAGCTCCTTGTCACTTTCTTT.

In nucleotides, the CDR3 is TGTGCCAGCAGTGAAGAACAGTATAATTCACCCCTCCACTTT. This codes for CASSEEQYNSPLHF. The V call is TRBV2, the J call TRBJ1-6; unclear D gene. This CDR3 has 14 residues. The V gene lost 1 base and the J gene lost 4 bases, with 5 bases spanning the gap. Germline V CDR1 and CDR2: SNHLY, FYNNEI.

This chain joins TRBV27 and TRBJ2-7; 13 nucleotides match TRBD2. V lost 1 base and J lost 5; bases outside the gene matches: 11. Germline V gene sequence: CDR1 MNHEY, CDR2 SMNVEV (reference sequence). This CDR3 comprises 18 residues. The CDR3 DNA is TGTGCCAGCAGTTTATTGGGACTAGCGGGAAAAGAAAGGGACGAGCAGTACTTC. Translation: CASSLLGLAGKERDEQYF.

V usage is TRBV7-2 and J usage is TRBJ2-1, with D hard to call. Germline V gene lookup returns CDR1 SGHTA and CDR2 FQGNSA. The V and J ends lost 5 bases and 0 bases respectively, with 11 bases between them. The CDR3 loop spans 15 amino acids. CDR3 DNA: TGTGCCAGCAGCCGTCAGTCTAGCTCCTACAATGAGCAGTTCTTC. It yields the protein CASSRQSSSYNEQFF.

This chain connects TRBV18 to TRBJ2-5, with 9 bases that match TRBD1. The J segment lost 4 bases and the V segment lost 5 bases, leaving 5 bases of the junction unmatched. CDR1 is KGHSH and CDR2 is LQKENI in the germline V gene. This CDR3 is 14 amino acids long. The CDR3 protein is CASSSGTGRETQYF. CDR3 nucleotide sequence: TGTGCCAGCTCATCCGGGACAGGGAGAGAGACCCAGTACTTC.

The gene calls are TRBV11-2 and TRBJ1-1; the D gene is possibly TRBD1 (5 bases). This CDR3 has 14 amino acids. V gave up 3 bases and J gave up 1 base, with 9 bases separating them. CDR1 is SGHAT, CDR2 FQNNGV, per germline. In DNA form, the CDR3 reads TGTGCCAGCAGCTTCACAGGATCGAACACTGAAGCTTTCTTT. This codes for CASSFTGSNTEAFF. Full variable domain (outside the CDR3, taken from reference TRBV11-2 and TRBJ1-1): EAGVAQSPRYKIIEKRQSVAFWCNPISGHATLYWYQQILGQGPKLLIQFQNNGVVDDSQLPKDRFSAERLKGVDSTLKIQPAKLEDSAVYLCASSFTGSNTEAFFGQGTRLTVV.

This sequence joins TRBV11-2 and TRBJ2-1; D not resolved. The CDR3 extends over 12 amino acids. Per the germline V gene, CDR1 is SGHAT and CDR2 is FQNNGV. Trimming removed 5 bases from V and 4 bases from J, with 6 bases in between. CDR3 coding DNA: TGTGCCAGCAGCCAAGAGTACAATGAGCAGTTCTTC. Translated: CASSQEYNEQFF.

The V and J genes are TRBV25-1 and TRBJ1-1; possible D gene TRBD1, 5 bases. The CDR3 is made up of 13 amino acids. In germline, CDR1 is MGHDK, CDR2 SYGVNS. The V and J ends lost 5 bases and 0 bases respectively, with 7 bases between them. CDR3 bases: TGTGCCAGCAGTCGCAGGGTGAACACTGAAGCTTTCTTT. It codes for CASSRRVNTEAFF.

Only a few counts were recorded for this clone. CDR3 coding DNA: TGTGCCAGCAGCCTCCGACCTTCCCACGAGCAGTACTTC. It is translated as CASSLRPSHEQYF. The chain joins TRBV7-2 to TRBJ2-7; no reliable D call. The CDR3 is 13 residues long. V lost 5 bases and J lost 5, with 13 bases in between. In germline, CDR1 is SGHTA, CDR2 FQGNSA. The complete variable domain, with remaining parts taken from reference TRBV7-2 and TRBJ2-7, reads GAGVSQSPSNKVTEKGKDVELRCDPISGHTALYWYRQSLGQGLEFLIYFQGNSAPDKSGLPSDRFSAERTGGSVSTLTIQRTQQEDSAVYLCASSLRPSHEQYFGPGTRLTVT.

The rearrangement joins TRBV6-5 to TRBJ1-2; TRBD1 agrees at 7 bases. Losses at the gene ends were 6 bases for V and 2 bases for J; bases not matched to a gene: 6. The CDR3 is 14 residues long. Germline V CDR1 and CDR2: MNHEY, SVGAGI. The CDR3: CASRIGGANYGYTF. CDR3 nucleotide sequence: TGTGCCAGCAGAATAGGGGGCGCAAACTATGGCTACACCTTC.

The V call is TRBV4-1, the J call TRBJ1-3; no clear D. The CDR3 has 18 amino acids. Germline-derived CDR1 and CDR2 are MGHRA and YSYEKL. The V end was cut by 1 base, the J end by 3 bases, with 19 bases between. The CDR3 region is CASSQGGKGRSGGNTIYF. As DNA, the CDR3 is TGCGCCAGCAGCCAAGGCGGGAAAGGACGTTCAGGTGGAAACACCATATATTTT.

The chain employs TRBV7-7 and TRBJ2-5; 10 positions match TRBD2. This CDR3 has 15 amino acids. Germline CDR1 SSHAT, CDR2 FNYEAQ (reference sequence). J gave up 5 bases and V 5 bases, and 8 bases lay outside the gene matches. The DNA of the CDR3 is TGTGCCAGCAGCCCGCTAGCGGGAGCAGTGGAGACCCAGTACTTC. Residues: CASSPLAGAVETQYF.

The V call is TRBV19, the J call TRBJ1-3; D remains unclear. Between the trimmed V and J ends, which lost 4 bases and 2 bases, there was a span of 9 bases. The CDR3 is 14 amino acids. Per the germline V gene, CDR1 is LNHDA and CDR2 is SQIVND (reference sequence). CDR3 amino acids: CASSTGVAGNTIYF. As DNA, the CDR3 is TGTGCCAGTAGTACCGGGGTAGCTGGAAACACCATATATTTT.

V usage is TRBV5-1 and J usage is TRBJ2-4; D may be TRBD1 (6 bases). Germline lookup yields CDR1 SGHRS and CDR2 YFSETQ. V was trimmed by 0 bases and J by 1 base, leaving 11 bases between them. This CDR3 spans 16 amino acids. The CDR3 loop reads CASSLGSTGAKNIQYF. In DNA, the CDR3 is TGCGCCAGCAGCTTGGGTAGCACAGGGGCCAAAAACATTCAGTACTTC.